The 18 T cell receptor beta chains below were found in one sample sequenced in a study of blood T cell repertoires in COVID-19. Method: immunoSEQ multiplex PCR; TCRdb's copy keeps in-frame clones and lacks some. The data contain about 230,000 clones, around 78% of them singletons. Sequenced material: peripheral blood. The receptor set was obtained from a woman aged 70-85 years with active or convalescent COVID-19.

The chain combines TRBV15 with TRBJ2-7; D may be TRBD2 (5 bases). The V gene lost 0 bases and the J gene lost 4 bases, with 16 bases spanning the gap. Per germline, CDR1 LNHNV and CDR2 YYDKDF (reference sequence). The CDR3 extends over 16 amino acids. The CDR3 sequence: CATSRDGIGRFYEQYF. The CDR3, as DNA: TGTGCCACCAGCAGAGACGGGATAGGGCGGTTTTACGAGCAGTACTTC.

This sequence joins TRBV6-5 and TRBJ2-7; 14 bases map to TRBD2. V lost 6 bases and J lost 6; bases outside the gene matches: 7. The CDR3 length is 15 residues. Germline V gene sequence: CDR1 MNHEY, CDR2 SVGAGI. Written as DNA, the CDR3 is TGTGCCAGCAGCTTACGGACTAGCGGGAGGAGCGAGCAGTACTTC. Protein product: CASSLRTSGRSEQYF.

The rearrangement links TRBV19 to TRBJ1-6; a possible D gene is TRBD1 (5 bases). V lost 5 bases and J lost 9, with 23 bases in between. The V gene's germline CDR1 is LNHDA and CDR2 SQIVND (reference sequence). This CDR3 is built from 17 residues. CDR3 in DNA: TGTGCCAGTAGTTCTCCCAACCGGGGGGTATGGGGTTCACCCCTCCACTTT. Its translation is CASSSPNRGVWGSPLHF.

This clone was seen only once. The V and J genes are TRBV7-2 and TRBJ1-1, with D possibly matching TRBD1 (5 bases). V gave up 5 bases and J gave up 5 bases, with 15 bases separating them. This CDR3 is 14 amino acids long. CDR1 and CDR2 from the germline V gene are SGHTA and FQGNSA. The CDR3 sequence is CASSRGWGSTEAFF. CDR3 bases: TGTGCCAGCAGCCGGGGGTGGGGGTCAACTGAAGCTTTCTTT.

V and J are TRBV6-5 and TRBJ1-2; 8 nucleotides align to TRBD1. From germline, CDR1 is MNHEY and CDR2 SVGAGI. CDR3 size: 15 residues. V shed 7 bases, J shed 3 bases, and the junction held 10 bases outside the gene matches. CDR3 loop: CASTPGSGGYYGYTF. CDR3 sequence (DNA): TGTGCCAGCACTCCCGGGTCAGGGGGCTACTATGGCTACACCTTC.

The CDR3 loop reads CATSPGGVASGPPTNTGELFF. The CDR3 region has the DNA TGTGCCACTTCCCCCGGAGGGGTGGCTAGCGGGCCACCCACAAACACCGGGGAGCTGTTTTTT. The chain carries TRBV21-1 and TRBJ2-2; TRBD2 was called by the table and not checked on the DNA. TRBV21-1 is a pseudogene. This CDR3 spans 21 amino acids.

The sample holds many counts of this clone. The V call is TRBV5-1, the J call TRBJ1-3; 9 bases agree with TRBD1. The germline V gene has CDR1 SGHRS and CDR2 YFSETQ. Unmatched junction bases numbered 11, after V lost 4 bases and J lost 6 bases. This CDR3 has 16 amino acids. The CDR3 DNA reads TGCGCCAGCAGCCTGACAGGGGGAGCTTTTAAAAACACCATATATTTT. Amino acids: CASSLTGGAFKNTIYF.

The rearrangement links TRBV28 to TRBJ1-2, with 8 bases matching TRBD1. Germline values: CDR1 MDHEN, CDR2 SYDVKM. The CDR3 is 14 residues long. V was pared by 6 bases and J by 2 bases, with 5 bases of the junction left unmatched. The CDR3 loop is CASRSGQENYGYTF. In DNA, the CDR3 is TGTGCCAGCAGATCGGGACAGGAAAACTATGGCTACACCTTC.

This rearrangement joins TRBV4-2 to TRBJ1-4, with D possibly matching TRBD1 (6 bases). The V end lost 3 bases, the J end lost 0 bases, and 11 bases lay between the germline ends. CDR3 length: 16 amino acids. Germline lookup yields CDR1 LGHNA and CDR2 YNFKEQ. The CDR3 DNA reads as TGTGCCAGCAGCCACCCCGGACAGCCAACTAATGAAAAACTGTTTTTT. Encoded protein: CASSHPGQPTNEKLFF.

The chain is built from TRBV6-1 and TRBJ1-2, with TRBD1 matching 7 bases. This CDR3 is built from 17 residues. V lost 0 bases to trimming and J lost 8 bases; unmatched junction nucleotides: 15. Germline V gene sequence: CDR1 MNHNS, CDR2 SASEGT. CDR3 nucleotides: TGTGCCAGCAGTGAAGCGAGGTTCGGACAGGCCGGATGGGGCTACACCTTC. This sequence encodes CASSEARFGQAGWGYTF.

The CDR3 spells CAWSAAYEQYF. The DNA of the CDR3 is TGTGCCTGGAGCGCGGCGTACGAGCAGTACTTC. The chain is built from TRBV30 and TRBJ2-7; D remains unclear. Trimming cost V 3 bases and J 4 bases, with 7 bases left between them. In germline, CDR1 is GTSNPN, CDR2 SVGIG (reference sequence). The CDR3 is 11 residues long.

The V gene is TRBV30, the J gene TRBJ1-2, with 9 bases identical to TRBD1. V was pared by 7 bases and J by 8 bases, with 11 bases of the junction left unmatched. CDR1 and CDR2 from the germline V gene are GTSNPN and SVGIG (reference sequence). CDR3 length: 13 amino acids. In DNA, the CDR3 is TGTGCCTCTAACCCGGGACAGGGTAACGGCTACACCTTC. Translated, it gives CASNPGQGNGYTF.

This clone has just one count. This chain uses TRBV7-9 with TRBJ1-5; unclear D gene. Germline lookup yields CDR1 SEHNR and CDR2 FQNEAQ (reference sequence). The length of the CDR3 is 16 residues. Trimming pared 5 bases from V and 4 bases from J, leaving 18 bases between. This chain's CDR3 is CASSPGLGSRNQPQHF. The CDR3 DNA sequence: TGTGCCAGCAGCCCCGGGTTGGGGAGTAGAAATCAGCCCCAGCATTTT.

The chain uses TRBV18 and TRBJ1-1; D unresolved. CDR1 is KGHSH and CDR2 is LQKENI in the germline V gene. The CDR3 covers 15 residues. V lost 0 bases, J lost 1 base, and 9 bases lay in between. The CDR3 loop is CASSPPRPGNTEAFF. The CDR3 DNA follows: TGTGCCAGCTCACCACCCCGTCCAGGGAACACTGAAGCTTTCTTT.

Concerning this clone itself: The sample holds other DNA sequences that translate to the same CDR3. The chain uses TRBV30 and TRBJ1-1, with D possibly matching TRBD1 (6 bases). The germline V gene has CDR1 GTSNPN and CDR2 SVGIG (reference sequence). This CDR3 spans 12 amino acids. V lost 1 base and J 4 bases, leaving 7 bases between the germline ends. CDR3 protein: CAWSGGGTEAFF. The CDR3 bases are TGTGCCTGGAGTGGAGGGGGCACTGAAGCTTTCTTT.

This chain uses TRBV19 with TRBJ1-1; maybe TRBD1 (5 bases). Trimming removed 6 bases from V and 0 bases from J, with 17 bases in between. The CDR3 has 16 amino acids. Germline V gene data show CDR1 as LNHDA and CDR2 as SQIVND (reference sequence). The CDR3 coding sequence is TGTGCCAGTAGGAAATCATGGGGCGGAATGAACACTGAAGCTTTCTTT. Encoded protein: CASRKSWGGMNTEAFF.

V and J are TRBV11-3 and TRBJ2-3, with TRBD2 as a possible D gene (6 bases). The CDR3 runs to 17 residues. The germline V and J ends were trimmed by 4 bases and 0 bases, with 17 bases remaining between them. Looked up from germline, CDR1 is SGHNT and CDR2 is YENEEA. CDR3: CASSSPRGDPSTDTQYF. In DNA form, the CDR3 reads TGTGCCAGCAGCTCCCCCCGCGGGGACCCTAGCACAGATACGCAGTATTTT.

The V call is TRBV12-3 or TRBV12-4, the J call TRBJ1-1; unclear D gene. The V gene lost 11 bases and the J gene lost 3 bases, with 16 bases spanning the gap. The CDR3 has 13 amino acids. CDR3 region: CAGAGTVDTEAFF. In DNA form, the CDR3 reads TGTGCCGGTGCAGGTACAGTGGACACTGAAGCTTTCTTT.